This TCR beta chain was found in a study of blood T cell repertoires in COVID-19 (dated by TCRdb to the early 2020s). For the study in its entirety: Samples covering the acute and convalescent phases of COVID-19 were provided by collaborators in the United States, Italy and Spain. The dataset comprised deeply sampled blood TCRbeta repertoires from subjects exposed to, actively infected with, or recovered from COVID-19. Samples came from the ongoing ImmuneRACE study (first 160 participants) plus 1,254 subjects from 6 global collaborators. Nearly every sample came with metadata listing a de-identified subject ID, COVID-19 status, age in years and sex. HLA class I and class II types, where available, came from metadata supplied by the sample provider rather than from assay-based typing. The material from the prospective study consisted of cDNA or gDNA derived from T cells, B-cell-depleted T cells, or PBMCs. A freely available public database, intended as a resource for researchers studying the immune response to SARS-CoV-2, is where the repertoires were released.

The immunoSEQ Assay, a bias-controlled multiplex PCR, was used to amplify TCRbeta CDR3 regions from genomic DNA. The paper's processing steps were these. Nucleated cell counts per sample were estimated from amplification of reference gene primers within the assay. To quantify the absolute abundance of each unique TCRbeta CDR3 rearrangement, sequence reads were collapsed and filtered. Productive Simpson clonality was computed per sample as the square root of Simpson's diversity index over productive rearrangements. Held by TCRdb, this immuneACCESS table contains in-frame sequences only and omits some clones. Under half of the omission traces to an unresolved V gene where checked; the cause of the rest is unknown. V, J and clone size derive from that table, while D and trimming were established from the DNA sequence. The sample includes over 70,000 clones, with roughly nine tenths observed a single time. Together, the top ten hold around 2.6% of the sample.

At one collaborating source in Seattle, patients were enrolled during active infection and were followed longitudinally through the course of disease. The collaborating institutions used their own protocols to collect whole blood in K2EDTA tubes. For TCRbeta analysis, collaborators shipped samples as frozen whole blood, isolated PBMCs, or DNA extracted from either of those sample types. Reading the germline V gene gives CDR1 SGHTA and CDR2 FQGNSA. Deletion took 4 bases off V and 2 bases off J, with a span of 11 bases between the germline ends. The CDR3 covers 14 residues, taking in both the cysteine and the phenylalanine. The kept DNA is CDR3 alone, 42 bases in frame from the first base. The paper's findings and limits, for the study overall: The amount of clinical and demographic metadata varied by source and participant and was provided uncurated.

This clone was counted a few times. This clone's antigen is unknown. No much larger clone is present one base from it, and per-base qualities are unavailable. The sequence links TRBV7-2 to TRBJ2-5; a tentative D match to TRBD1 spans 6 bases. Sequencing input: peripheral blood. The TCR originated in a man aged 50 or older with COVID-19, enrolled during active disease. The encoded CDR3 is CASSSGTTQETQYF. The sequence in DNA is TGTGCCAGCAGCTCCGGGACAACACAAGAGACCCAGTACTTC.